This T cell receptor (beta chain) was identified during a study of blood T cells in healthy people across ages. This CDR3 has 17 amino acids. CDR1 is KGHSH and CDR2 is LQKENI in the germline V gene. Using a J-beta primer mix together with a sample-barcoded 5' primer, a second PCR was run for about 6 to 11 cycles. TCRdb passed the 5' RACE reads through MiXCR, listing each CDR3 protein once. The table lists around 1,100,000 distinct CDR3 sequences, around two fifths of them singletons, with around 13% in the top ten. As regards this clonotype: The germline gene is not matched at one end of the junction; a read error may be the cause.

The TCR was taken from a man between 18 and 35 years old in good health. The genes are TRBV18 and TRBJ2-5, with 7 bases lining up with TRBD1. The sequenced material came from blood. CDR3 amino acids: CASSPLQGLLYQGTQYF. As DNA, the CDR3 is TGTGCCAGCTCACCATTACAGGGGTTGCTATACCAAGGGACCCAGTACTTC. Combining the CDR3 with reference TRBV18 and TRBJ2-5 gives the whole variable domain NAGVMQNPRHLVRRRGQEARLRCSPMKGHSHVYWYRQLPEEGLKFMVYLQKENIIDESGMPKERFSAEFPKEGPSILRIQQVVRGDSAAYFCASSPLQGLLYQGTQYFGPGTRLLVL.